Sequencing of this T cell receptor (beta chain) was carried out in a study of OX40 agonist ivuxolimab in advanced cancers. Overall study: An agonistic human IgG2 monoclonal antibody against OX40 (CD134) was given.

Germline V gene data show CDR1 as MNHEY and CDR2 as SMNVEV (reference sequence). The CDR3 extends over 14 amino acids. Trimming took off 7 bases at V and 7 bases at J, with 16 bases between the two ends. For this clone: Its antigen remains unknown.

Study-wide findings and caveats: On average, CD8+ T cells showed a greater number of expanded clones than CD4+.

Baseline, cycle 4 day 1, and cycle 7 day 1 were the blood sampling points. Measured with immunoSEQ multiplex PCR; TCRdb has only the in-frame clones, and not every one. The data show approximately 58,000 clones, approximately 89% seen once. V usage is TRBV27 and J usage is TRBJ1-4; TRBD1 might be the D (5 bases). This clonotype was obtained from an adult with an advanced solid tumor such as melanoma, head and neck, liver or kidney cancer. Sequenced material: CD4+ or CD8+ T cells sorted from blood, taken in a trial of the OX40 agonist ivuxolimab. As DNA, the CDR3 is TGTGCCAGCAAAGCGGGGACTCACAGTGAAAAACTGTTTTTT. Protein product: CASKAGTHSEKLFF.